This T cell receptor (beta chain) originates from a study of blood T cell repertoires in COVID-19. As for the study in general: From T cells, B-cell-depleted T cells, or PBMCs came the material, which was cDNA or gDNA.

In the original workflow: Cell counts per sample came from amplifying reference gene primers. The repertoire was sequenced with immunoSEQ multiplex PCR; TCRdb's copy has only in-frame clones and lacks some. V and J calls and clone size are those listed in that table; D and trimming were worked out from the DNA. Among roughly 35,000 clones listed, 70% to 80% were seen once. Germline values: CDR1 MGHRA, CDR2 YSYEKL. The CDR3 is 14 residues long. V lost 0 bases, J lost 6 bases, and 11 bases lay in between. The chain carries TRBV4-1 and TRBJ1-1; D is undetermined. The sequenced material came from peripheral blood. The source of this sequence is a woman in her sixties with acute or convalescent COVID-19. The CDR3 bases are TGCGCCAGCAGCCAAGATCAGGTTACCGCTGAAGCTTTCTTT. It codes for CASSQDQVTAEAFF.